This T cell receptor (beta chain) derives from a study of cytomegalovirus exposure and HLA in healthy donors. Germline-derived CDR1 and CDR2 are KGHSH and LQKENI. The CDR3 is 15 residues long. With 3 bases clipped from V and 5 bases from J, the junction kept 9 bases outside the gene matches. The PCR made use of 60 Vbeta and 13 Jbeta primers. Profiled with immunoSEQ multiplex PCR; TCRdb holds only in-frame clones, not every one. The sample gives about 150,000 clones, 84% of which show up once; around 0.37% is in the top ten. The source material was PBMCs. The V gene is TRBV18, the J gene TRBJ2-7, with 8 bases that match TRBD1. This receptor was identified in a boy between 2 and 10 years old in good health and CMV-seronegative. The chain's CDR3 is CASSPLGAGGNEQYF. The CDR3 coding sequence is TGTGCCAGCTCACCCCTTGGGGCAGGGGGCAACGAGCAGTACTTC.